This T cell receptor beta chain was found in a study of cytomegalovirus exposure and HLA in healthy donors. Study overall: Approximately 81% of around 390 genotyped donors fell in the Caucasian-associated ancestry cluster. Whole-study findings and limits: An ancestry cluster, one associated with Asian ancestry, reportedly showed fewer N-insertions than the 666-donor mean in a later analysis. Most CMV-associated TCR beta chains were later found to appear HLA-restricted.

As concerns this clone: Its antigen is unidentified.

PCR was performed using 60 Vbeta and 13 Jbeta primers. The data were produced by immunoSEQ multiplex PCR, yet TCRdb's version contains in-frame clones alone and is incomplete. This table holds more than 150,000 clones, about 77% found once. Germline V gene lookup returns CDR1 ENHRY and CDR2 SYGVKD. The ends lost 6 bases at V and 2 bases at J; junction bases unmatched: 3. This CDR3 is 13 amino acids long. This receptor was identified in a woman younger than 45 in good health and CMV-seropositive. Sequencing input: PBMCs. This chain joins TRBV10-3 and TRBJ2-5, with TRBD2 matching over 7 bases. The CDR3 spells CAIRGAGQETQYF. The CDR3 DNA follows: TGTGCCATCAGGGGAGCGGGACAAGAGACCCAGTACTTC.